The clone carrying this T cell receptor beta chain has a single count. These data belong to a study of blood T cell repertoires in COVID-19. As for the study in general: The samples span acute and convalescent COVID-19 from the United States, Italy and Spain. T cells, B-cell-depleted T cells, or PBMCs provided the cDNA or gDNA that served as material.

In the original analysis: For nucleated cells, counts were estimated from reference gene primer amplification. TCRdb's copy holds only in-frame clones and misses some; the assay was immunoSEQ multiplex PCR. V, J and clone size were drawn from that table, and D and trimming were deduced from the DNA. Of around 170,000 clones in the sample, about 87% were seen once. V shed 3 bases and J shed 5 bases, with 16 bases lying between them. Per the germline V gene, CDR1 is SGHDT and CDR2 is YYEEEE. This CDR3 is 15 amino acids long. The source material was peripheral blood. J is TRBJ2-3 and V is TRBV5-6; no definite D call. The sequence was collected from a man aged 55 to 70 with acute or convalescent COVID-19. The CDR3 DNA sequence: TGTGCCAGCAGCTCTCTGGCGGAACCTTTAGATACGCAGTATTTT. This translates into CASSSLAEPLDTQYF.